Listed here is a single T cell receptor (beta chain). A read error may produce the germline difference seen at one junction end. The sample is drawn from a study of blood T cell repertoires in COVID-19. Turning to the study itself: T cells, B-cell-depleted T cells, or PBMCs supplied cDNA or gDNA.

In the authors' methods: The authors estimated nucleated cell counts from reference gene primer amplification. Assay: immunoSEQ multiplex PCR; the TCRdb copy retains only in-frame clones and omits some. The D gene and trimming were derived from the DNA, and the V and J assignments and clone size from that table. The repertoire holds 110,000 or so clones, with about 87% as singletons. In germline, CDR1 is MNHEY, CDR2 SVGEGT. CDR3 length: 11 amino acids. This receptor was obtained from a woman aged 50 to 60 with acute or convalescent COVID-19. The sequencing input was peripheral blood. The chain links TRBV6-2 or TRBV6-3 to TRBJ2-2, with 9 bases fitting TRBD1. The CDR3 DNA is TGTGCCAGCAGCTCCCGGACAGGGGAGGTTTTT. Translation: CASSSRTGEVF.